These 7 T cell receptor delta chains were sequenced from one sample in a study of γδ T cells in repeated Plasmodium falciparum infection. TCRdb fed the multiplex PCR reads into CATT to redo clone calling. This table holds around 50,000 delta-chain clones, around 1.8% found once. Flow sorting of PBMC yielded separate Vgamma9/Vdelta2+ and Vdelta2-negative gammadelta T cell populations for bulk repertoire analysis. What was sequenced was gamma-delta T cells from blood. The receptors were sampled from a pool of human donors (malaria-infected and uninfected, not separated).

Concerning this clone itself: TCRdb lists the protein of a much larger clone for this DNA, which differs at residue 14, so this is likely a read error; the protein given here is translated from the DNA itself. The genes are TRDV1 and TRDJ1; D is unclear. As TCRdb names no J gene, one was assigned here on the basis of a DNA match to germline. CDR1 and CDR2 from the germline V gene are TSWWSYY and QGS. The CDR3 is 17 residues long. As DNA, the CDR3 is TGTGCTCTCCGGTGGGTGTCCACGAAAAAGTACACCGATAGACTCATCTTT. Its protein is CALRWVSTKKYTDRLIF.

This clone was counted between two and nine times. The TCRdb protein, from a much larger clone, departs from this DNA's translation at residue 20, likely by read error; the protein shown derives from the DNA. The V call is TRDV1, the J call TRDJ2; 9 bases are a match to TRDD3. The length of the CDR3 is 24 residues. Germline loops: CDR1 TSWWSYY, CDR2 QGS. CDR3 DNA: TGTGCTCTTGGGGAACTTCCTCATGAACTTACCAACCGGGGGATACAAAAGTTGACAGTACAACTCTTCTTT. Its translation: CALGELPHELTNRGIQKLTVQLFF.

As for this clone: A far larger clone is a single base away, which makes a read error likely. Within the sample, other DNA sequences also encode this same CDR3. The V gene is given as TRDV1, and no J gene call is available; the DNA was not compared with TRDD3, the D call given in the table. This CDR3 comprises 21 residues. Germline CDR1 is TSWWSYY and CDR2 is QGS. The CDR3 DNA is TGTGCTCTTGGGGAACGGACCATCGATGGGGGATACGGTTCTTATACCGATAAACTCATCTTC. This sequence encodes CALGERTIDGGYGSYTDKLIF.

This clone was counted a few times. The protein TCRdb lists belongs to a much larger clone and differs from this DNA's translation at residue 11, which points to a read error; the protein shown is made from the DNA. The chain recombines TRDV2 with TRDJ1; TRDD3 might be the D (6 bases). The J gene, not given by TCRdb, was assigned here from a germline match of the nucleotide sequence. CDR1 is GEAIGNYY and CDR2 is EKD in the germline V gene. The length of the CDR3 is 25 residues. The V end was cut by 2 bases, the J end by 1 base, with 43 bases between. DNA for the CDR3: TGTGCCTGTGACAAGGCCTGTGTTCTCCCGGGGTACTGGGCCTCGCCCCTATGGGGCACCGATAAACTCATCTTT. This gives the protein CACDKACVLPGYWASPLWGTDKLIF.

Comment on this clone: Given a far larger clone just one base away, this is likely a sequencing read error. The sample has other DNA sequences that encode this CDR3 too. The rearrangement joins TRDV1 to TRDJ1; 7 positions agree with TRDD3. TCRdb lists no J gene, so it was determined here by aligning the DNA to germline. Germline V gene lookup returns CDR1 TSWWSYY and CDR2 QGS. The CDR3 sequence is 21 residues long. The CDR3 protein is CALGELGLHLLGILYTDKLIF. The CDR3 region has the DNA TGTGCTCTCGGGGAACTAGGCCTTCACCTACTGGGGATCCTGTACACCGATAAACTCATCTTT.

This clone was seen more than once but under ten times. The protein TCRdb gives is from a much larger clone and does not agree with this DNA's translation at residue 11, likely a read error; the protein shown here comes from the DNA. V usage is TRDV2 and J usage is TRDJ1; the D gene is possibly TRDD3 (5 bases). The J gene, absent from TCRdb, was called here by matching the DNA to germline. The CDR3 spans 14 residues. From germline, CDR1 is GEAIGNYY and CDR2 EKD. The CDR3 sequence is CACDGISATDELIF. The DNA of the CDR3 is TGTGCCTGTGACGGGATTAGTGCCACCGATGAACTCATCTTT.

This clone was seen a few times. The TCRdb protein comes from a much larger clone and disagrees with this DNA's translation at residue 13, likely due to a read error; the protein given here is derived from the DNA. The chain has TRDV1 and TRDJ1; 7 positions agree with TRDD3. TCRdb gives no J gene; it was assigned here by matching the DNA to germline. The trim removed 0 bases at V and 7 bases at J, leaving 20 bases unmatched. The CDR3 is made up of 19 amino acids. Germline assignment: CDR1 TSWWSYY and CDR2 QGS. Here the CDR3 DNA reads TGTGCTCTTGGGGAACTCCATATACGTAGTACTGGGGAAAGATGTAAACTCATCTTT. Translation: CALGELHIRSTGERCKLIF.